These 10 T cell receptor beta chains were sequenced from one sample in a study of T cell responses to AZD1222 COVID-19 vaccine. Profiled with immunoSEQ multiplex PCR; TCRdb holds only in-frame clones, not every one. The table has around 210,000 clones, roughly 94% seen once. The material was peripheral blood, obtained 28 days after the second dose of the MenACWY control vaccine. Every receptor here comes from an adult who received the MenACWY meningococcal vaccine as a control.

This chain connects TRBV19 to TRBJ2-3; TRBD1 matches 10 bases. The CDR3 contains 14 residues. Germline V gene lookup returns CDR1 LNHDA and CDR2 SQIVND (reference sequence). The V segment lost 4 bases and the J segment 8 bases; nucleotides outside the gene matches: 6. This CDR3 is CASSSGTGVGTQYF. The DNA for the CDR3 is TGTGCCAGTAGTAGCGGGACAGGGGTAGGTACGCAGTATTTT.

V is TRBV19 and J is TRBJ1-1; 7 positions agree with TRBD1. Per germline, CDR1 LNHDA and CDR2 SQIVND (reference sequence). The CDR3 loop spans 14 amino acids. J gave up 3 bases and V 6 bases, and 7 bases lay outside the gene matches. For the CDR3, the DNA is TGTGCCAGTAGGAGAGACAGGGAGTACACTGAAGCTTTCTTT. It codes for CASRRDREYTEAFF.

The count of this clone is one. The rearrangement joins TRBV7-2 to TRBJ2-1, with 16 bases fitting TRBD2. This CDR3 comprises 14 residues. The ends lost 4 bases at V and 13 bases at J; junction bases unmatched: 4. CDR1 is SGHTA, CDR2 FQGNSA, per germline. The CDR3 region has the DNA TGTGCCAGCAGCTGGGGACTAGCGGGGGGGCCACAGTTCTTC. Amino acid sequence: CASSWGLAGGPQFF. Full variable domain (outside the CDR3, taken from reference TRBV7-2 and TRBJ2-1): GAGVSQSPSNKVTEKGKDVELRCDPISGHTALYWYRQSLGQGLEFLIYFQGNSAPDKSGLPSDRFSAERTGGSVSTLTIQRTQQEDSAVYLCASSWGLAGGPQFFGPGTRLTVL.

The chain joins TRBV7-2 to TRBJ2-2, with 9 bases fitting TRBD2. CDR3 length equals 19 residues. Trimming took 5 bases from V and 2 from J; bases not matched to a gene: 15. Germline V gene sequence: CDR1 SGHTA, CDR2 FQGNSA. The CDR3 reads CASSRALGGLAGNTGELFF. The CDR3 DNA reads TGTGCCAGCAGCCGTGCTCTGGGAGGCCTAGCGGGAAACACCGGGGAGCTGTTTTTT.

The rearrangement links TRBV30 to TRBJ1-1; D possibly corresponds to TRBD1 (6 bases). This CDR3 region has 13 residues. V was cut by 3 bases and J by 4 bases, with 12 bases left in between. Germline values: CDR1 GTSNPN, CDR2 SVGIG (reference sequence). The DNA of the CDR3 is TGTGCCTGGAGCGCGGGGGGGCTCACTGAAGCTTTCTTT. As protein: CAWSAGGLTEAFF.

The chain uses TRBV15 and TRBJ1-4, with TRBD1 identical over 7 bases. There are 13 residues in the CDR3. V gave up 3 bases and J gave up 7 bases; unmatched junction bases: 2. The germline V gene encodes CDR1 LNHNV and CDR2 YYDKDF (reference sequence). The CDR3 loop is CATSRRDSEKLFF. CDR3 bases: TGTGCCACCAGCAGGCGGGACAGTGAAAAACTGTTTTTT.

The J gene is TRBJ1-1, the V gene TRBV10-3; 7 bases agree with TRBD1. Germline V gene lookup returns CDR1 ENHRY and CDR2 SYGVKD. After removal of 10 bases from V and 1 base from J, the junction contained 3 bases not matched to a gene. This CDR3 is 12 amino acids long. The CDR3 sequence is CATRTGNTEAFF. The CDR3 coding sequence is TGTGCCACGCGGACAGGGAACACTGAAGCTTTCTTT.

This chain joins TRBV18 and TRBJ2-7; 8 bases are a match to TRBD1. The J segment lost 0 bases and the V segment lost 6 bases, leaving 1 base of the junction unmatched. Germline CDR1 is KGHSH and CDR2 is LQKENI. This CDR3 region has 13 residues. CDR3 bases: TGTGCCAGCTCGACAGGGGTCTCCTACGAGCAGTACTTC. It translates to CASSTGVSYEQYF.

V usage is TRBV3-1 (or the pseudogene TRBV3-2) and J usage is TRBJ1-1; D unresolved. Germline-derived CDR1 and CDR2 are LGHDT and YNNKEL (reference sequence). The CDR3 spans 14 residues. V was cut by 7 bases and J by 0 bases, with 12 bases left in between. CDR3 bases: TGTGCCAGCACCGCGACAAACTTGAACACTGAAGCTTTCTTT. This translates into CASTATNLNTEAFF.

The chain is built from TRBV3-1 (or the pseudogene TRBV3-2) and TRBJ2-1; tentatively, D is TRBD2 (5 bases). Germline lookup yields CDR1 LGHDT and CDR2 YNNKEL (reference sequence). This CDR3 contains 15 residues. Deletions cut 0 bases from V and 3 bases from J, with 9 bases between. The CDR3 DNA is TGTGCCAGCAGCCAAGATGGGAGCTACTACAATGAGCAGTTCTTC. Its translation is CASSQDGSYYNEQFF.